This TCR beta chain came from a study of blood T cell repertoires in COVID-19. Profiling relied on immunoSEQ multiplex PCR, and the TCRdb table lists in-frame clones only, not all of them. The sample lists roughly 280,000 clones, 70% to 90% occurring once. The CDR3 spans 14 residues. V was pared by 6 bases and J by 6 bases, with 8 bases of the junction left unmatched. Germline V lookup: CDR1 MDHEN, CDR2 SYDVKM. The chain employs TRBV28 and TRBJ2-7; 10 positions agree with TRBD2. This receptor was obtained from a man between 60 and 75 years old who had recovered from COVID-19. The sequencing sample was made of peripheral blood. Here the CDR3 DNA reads TGTGCCAGCAGCCCACTAGCGGGGTTTGCCGAGCAGTACTTC. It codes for CASSPLAGFAEQYF.